The entry below describes one T cell receptor beta chain. At one of its ends the junction is not consistent with the germline gene, which may arise from a read error. Primers: 60 Vbeta forward and 13 Jbeta reverse. TCRdb's table, derived via immunoSEQ multiplex PCR, lists solely in-frame clones and lacks some. Of about 64,000 clones listed, roughly 80% were seen once; the top ten hold about 4.8%. This sample is drawn from a study of cytomegalovirus exposure and HLA in healthy donors. Germline V gene sequence: CDR1 MNHEY, CDR2 SMNVEV (reference sequence). The CDR3 has 13 residues. The V call is TRBV27, the J call TRBJ1-1, with unresolved D. Material: PBMCs. This receptor was identified in a male donor in good health and CMV-seropositive. The CDR3 reads CAGSSGLFTEAFF. Written as DNA, the CDR3 is TGTGCCGGCAGTTCAGGACTCTTCACTGAAGCTTTCTTT.